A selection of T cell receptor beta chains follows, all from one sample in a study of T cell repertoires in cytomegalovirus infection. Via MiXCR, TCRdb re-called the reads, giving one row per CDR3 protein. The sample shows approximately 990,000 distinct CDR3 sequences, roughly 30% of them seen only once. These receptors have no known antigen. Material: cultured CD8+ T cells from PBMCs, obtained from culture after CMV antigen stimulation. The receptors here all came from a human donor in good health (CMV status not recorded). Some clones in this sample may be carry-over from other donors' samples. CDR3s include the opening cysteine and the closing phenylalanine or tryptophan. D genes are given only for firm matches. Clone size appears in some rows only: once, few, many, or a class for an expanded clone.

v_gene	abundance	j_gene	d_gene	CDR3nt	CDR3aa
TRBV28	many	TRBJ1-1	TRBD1	TGTGCCAGCAGATGGACAGGAAGCACTGAAGCTTTCTTT	CASRWTGSTEAFF
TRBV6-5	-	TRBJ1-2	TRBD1	TGTGCCAGCAGTTACACACAGGGGGCTGGCTACACCTTC	CASSYTQGAGYTF
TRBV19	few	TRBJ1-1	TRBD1	TGTGCCAGTAGAACCACAGGGGAGATCGAAGCTTTCTTT	CASRTTGEIEAFF
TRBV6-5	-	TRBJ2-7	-	TGTGCCAGCAGCGATACCGTAAGATACGAGCAGTACTTC	CASSDTVRYEQYF
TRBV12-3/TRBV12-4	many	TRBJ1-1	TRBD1	TGTGCCAGCAGCCTAAACAGGGGGGGGAGACCTGAAGCTTTCTTT	CASSLNRGGRPEAFF
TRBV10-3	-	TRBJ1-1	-	TGTGCCATCAGCAGGGTCGACCCGAACACTGAAGCTTTCTTT	CAISRVDPNTEAFF
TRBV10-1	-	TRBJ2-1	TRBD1	TGCGCCAGCAGTGAGAGGCCAGGGGGAGACAATGAGCAGTTCTTC	CASSERPGGDNEQFF
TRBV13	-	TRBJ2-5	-	TGTGCCAGCAGCTTAACCAGTGATTTCAGAGAGACCCAGTACTTC	CASSLTSDFRETQYF
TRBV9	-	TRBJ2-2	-	TGTGCCAGCAGCGTAGAGGGCAGCTACACCGGGGAGCTGTTTTTT	CASSVEGSYTGELFF
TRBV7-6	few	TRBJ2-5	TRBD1	TGTGCCAGCAGCGAATACAACAGGGGCCAAGAGACCCAGTACTTC	CASSEYNRGQETQYF
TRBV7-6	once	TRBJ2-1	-	TGTGCCAGCAGCCGTGGTACGGGGGCATACAATGAGCTGTTCTTC	CASSRGTGAYNELFF
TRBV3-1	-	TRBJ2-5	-	TGTGCCAGCAGCCAAGATAGGTCACGAAATCAAGAGACCCAGTACTTC	CASSQDRSRNQETQYF
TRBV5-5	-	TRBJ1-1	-	TGTGCCAGCCGCAAACCCCGACTCAACACTGAAGCTTTCTTT	CASRKPRLNTEAFF
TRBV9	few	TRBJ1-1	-	TGTGCCAGCAGCGGAGGCCCCCCTGCGGCTGAAGCTTTCTTT	CASSGGPPAAEAFF
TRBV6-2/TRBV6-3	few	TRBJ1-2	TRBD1	TGTGCCAGCGGGGGGGGACAGGGGTGGTTTGGCTACACCTTC	CASGGGQGWFGYTF
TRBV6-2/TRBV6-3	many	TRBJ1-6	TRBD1	TGTGCCAGCAGTTGGACCCACCCCGACAGGGGCAGAAATTCACCCCTCCACTTT	CASSWTHPDRGRNSPLHF
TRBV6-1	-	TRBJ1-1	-	TGTGCCAGCAGTGAAGTAGTGGCCTTTCCCACTGAAGCTTTCTTT	CASSEVVAFPTEAFF
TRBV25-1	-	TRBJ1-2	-	TGTGCCAGCAGTGAATCACCCCTTGACAGACACCTATTAACTTACTATGGCTACACCTTC	CASSESPLDRHLLTYYGYTF
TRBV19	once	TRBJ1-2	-	TGTGCCAGTCTGCGACAGGCGTCCGATGGCTACACCTTC	CASLRQASDGYTF
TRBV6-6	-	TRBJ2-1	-	TGTGCCAGCAGTTACTATTTGGACCACAGCGATGAGCAGTTCTTC	CASSYYLDHSDEQFF
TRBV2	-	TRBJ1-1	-	TGTGCCAGCAGTGAAAGGCAGGCTTGGGGCACTGAAGCTTTCTTT	CASSERQAWGTEAFF
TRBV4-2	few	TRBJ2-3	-	TGTGCCAGCAGCCATGAAGATCCAGATACGCAGTATTTT	CASSHEDPDTQYF
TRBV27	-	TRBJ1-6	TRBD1	TGTGCCAGCAGTTTATCTGGGGTCCCGGGACAGGGATGGTCACCCCTCCACTTT	CASSLSGVPGQGWSPLHF
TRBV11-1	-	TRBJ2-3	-	TGTGCCAGCAGCCGGGCCGGCGGAGATTACGATACGCAGTATTTT	CASSRAGGDYDTQYF
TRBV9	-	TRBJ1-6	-	TGTGCCAGCAGCGGTCCCCGGGGCAACATTTCTGCTACTTCACCCCTCCACTTT	CASSGPRGNISATSPLHF
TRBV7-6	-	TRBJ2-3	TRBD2	TGTGCCAGCAGCTTAGAAATAGCGGGGTCCACAGATACGCAGTATTTT	CASSLEIAGSTDTQYF
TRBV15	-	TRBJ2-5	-	TGTGCCACCAGCAGAGCGCGACCATCACAAGAGACCCAGTACTTC	CATSRARPSQETQYF
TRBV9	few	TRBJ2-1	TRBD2	TGTGCCAGCAGCCAGGGTGCGGGGGTTATATACAATGAGCAGTTCTTC	CASSQGAGVIYNEQFF
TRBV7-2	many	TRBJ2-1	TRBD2	TGTGCCAGCAGCTTTTTCGCCCGGGGGGCCTACAATGAGCAGTTCTTC	CASSFFARGAYNEQFF